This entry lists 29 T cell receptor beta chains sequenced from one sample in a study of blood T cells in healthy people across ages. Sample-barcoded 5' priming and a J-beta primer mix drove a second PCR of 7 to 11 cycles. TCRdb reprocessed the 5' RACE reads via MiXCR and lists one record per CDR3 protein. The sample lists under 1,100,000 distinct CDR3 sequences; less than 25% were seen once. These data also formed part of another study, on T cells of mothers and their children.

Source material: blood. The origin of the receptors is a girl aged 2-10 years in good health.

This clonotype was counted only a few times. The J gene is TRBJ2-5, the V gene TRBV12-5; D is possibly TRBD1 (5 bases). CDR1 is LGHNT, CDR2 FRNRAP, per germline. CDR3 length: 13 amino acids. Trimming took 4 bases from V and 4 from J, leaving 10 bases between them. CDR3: CASGWPGPETQYF. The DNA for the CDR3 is TGTGCTAGTGGTTGGCCAGGGCCAGAGACCCAGTACTTC.

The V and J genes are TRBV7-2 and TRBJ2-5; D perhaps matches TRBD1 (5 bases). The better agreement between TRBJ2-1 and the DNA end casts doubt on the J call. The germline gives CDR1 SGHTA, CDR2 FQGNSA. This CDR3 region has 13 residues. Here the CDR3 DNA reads TGTGCCAGCAGCTTAGGGGGCCAGCATGAGCAGTTCTTC. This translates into CASSLGGQHEQFF.

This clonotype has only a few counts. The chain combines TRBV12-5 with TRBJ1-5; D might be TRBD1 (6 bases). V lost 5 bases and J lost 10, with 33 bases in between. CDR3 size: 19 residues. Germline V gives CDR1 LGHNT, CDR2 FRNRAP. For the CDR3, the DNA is TGTGCTAGTGGTAGCAGGTCTTGGGGGGGCCGGGTCGCCGACAGCCCCCAGCATTTT. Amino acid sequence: CASGSRSWGGRVADSPQHF.

CDR3 sequence reads: CSGQIPLSYNEQFF. As DNA, the CDR3 is TGCAGCGGACAGATCCCACTCTCTTACAATGAGCAGTTCTTC. The J gene is TRBJ2-1, the V gene TRBV29-1; possible D gene TRBD1, 5 bases. Trimming removed 7 bases at V and 4 bases at J, with 17 bases between. CDR3 length equals 14 residues. The germline gives CDR1 SQVTM, CDR2 ANQGSEA.

The CDR3 loop reads CASSSGVYTEAFF. Here the CDR3 DNA reads TGTGCCAGCAGCTCAGGGGTTTACACTGAAGCTTTCTTT. This chain connects TRBV7-2 to TRBJ1-1; perhaps TRBD1 as D (6 bases). The CDR3 runs to 13 residues. The germline V gene has CDR1 SGHTA and CDR2 FQGNSA. Trimming shortened V by 4 bases and J by 3 bases, and 9 bases separated the two germline ends.

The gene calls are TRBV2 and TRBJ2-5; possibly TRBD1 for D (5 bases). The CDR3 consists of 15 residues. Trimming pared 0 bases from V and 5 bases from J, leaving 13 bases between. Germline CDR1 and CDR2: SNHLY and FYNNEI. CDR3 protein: CASSEAKGRAETQYF. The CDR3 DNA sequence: TGTGCCAGCAGTGAAGCGAAGGGGCGTGCGGAGACCCAGTACTTC.

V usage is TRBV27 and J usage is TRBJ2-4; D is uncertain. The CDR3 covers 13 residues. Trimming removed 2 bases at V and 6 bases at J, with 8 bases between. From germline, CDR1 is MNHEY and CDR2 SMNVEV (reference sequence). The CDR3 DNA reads TGTGCCAGCAGTTTAGGGCCCTTAAACATTCAGTACTTC. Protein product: CASSLGPLNIQYF.

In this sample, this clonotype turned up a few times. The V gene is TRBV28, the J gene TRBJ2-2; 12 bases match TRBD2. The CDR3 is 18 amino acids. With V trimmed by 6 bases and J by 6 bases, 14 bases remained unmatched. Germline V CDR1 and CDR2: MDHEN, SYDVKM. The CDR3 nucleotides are TGTGCCAGCAGCGGGGCGGCTAGCGGGAGGGCCACCGCCGGGGAGCTGTTTTTT. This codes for CASSGAASGRATAGELFF.

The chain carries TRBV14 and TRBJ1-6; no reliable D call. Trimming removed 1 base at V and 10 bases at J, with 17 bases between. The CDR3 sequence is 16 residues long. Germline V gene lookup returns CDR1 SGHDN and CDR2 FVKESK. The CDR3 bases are TGTGCCAGCAGCCAAGTAATAACCTCCGGTGGATCACCCCTCCACTTT. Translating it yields CASSQVITSGGSPLHF.

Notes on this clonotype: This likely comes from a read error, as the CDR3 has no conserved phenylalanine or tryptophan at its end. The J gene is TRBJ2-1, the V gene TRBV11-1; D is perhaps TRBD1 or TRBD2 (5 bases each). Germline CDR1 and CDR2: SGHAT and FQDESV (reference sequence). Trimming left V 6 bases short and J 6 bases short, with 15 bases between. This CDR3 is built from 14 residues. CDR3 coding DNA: TGTGCCAGCAGGCCGATGGGGGAGCGCAATGAGCAGTTCCTC. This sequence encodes CASRPMGERNEQFL.

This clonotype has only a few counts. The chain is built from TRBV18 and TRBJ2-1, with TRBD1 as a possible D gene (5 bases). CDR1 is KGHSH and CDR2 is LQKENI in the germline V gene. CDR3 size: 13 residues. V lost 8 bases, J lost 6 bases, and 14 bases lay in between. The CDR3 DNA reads TGTGCCAGCAGGGGATGGGAAATCAATGAGCAGTTCTTC. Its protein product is CASRGWEINEQFF.

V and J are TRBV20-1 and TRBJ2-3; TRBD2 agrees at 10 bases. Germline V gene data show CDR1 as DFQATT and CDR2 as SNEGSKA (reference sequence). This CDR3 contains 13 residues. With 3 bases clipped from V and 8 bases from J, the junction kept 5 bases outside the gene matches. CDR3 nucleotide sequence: TGCAGTGCTAGCCCTAGCGGGGGAAGTACGCAGTATTTT. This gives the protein CSASPSGGSTQYF.

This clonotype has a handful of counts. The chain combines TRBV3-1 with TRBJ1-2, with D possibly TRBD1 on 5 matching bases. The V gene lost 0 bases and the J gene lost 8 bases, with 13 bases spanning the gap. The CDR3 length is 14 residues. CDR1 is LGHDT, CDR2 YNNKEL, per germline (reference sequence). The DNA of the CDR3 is TGTGCCAGCAGCCAAGAGTCCGGACATCAAGGCTACACCTTC. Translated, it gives CASSQESGHQGYTF. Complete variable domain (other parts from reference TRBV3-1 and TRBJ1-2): DTAVSQTPKYLVTQMGNDKSIKCEQNLGHDTMYWYKQDSKKFLKIMFSYNNKELIINETVPNRFSPKSPDKAHLNLHINSLELGDSAVYFCASSQESGHQGYTFGSGTRLTVV.

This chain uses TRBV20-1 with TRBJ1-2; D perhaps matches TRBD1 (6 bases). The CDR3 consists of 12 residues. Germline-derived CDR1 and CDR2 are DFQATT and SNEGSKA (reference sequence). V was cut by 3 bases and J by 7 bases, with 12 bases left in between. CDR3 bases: TGCAGTGCTAGGCTGGGGGCAGTTGGCTACACCTTC. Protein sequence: CSARLGAVGYTF.

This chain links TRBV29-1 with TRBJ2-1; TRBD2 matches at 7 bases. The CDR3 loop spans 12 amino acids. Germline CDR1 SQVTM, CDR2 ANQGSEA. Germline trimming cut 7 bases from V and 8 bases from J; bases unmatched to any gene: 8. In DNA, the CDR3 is TGCAGCGGGTTGGGGGGGTTATATGAGCAGTTCTTC. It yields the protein CSGLGGLYEQFF.

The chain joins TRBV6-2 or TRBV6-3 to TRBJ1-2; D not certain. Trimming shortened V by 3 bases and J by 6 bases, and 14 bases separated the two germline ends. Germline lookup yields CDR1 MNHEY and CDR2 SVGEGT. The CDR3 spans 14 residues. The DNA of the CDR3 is TGTGCCAGCAGTTATTCGGTCAGAGTGGATGGCTACACCTTC. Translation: CASSYSVRVDGYTF.

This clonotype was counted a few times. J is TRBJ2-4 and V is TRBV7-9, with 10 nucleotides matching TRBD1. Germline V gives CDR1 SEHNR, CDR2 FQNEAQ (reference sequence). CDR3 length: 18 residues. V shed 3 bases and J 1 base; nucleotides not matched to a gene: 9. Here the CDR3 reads CASSFGDRGRRAKNIQYF. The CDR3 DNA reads TGTGCCAGCAGCTTTGGAGACAGGGGGCGCCGGGCCAAAAACATTCAGTACTTC.

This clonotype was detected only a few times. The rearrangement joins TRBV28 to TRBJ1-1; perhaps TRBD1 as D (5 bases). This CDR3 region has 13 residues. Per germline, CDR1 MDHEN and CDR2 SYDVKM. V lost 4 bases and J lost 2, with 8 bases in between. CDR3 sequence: CASSWGPNTEAFF. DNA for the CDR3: TGTGCCAGCAGTTGGGGCCCTAACACTGAAGCTTTCTTT.

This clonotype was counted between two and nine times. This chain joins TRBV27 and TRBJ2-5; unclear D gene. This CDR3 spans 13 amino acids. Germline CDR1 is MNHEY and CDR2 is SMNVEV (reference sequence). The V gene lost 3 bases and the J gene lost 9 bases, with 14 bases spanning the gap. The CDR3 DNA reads TGTGCCAGCAGTTTGGACCCCACTGGGGCCCAGTACTTC. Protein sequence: CASSLDPTGAQYF.

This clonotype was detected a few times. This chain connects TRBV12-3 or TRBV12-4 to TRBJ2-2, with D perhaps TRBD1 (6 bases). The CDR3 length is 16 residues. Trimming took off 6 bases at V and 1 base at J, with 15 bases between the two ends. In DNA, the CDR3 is TGTGCCAGCAGAGGGGGACGGGGTAGGAACACCGGGGAGCTGTTTTTT. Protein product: CASRGGRGRNTGELFF.

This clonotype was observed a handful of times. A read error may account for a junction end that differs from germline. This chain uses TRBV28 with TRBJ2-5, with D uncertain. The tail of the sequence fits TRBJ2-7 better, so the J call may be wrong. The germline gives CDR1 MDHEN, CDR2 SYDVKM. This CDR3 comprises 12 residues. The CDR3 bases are TGTACCAGCCGAGCTACCCCCTACGAGCAGTACTTC. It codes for CTSRATPYEQYF.

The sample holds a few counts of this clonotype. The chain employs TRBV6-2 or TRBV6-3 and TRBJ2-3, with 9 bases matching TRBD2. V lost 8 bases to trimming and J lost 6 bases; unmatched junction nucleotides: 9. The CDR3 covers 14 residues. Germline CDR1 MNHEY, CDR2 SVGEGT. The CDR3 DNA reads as TGTGCCAGCGCGACTAGCGGCCCCCGGGATACGCAGTATTTT. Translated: CASATSGPRDTQYF.

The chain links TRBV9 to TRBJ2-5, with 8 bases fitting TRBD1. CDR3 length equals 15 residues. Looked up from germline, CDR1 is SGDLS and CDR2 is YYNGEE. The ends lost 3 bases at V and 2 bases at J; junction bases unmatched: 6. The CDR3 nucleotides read TGTGCCAGCAGCGACAAGACAGGGGCTCAAGAGACCCAGTACTTC. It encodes CASSDKTGAQETQYF. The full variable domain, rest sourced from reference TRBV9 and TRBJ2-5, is DSGVTQTPKHLITATGQRVTLRCSPRSGDLSVYWYQQSLDQGLQFLIQYYNGEERAKGNILERFSAQQFPDLHSELNLSSLELGDSALYFCASSDKTGAQETQYFGPGTRLLVL.

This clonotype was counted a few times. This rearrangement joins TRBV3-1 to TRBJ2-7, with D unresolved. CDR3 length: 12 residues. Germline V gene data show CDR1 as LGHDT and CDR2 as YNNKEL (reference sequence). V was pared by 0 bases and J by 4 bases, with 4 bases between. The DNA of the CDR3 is TGTGCCAGCAGCCAAGAATGGTACGAGCAGTACTTC. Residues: CASSQEWYEQYF.

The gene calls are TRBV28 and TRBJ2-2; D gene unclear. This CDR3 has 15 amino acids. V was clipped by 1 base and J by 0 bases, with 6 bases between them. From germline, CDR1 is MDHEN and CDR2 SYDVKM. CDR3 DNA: TGTGCCAGCAGTTTATTAAGCTCGAACACCGGGGAGCTGTTTTTT. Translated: CASSLLSSNTGELFF.

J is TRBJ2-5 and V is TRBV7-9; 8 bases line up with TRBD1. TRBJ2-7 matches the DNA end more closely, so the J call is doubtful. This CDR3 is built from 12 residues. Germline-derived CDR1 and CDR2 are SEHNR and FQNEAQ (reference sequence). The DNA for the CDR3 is TGTGCCACGACAGGGGATGCCTACGAGCAGTACTTC. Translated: CATTGDAYEQYF.

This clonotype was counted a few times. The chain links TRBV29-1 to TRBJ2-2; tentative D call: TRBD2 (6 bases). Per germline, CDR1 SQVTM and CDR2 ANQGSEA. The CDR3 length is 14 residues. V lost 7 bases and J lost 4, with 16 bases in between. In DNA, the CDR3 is TGCAGCGCCTCGGTGGGGGGATCCACCGGGGAGCTGTTTTTT. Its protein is CSASVGGSTGELFF.

CDR3 sequence reads: CASSQDRAGEKLFF. CDR3 DNA sequence: TGCGCCAGCAGCCAAGACAGGGCAGGCGAAAAACTGTTTTTT. The chain has TRBV4-3 and TRBJ1-4; D is perhaps TRBD1 (5 bases). The CDR3 totals 14 residues. Germline V lookup: CDR1 LGHNA, CDR2 YSLEER. Trimming took off 0 bases at V and 8 bases at J, with 10 bases between the two ends.

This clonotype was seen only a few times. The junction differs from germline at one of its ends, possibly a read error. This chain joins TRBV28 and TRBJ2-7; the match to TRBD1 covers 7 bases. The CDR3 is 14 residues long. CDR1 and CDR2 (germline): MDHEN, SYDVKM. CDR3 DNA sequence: TGTGCCAGCAGTGTTTACAGGGGAAACTACGAGCAGTGCTTC. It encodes CASSVYRGNYEQCF.